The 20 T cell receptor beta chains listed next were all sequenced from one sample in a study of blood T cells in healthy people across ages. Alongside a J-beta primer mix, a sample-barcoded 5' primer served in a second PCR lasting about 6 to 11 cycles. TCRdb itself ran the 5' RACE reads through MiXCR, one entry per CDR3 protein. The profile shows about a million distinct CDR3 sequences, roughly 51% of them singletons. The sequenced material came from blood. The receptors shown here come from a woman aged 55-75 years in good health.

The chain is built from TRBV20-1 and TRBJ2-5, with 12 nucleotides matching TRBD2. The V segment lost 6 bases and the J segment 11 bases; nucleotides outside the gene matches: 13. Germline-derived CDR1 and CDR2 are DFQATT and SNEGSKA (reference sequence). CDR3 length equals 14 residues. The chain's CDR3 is CSAHASGRAWEQYF. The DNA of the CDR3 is TGCAGTGCCCATGCTAGCGGGAGGGCTTGGGAGCAGTACTTC.

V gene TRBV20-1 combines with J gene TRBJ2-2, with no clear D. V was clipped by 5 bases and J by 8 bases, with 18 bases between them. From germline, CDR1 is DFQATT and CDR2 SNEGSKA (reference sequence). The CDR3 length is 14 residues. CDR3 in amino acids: CSAAPPLGGGELFF. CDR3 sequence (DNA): TGCAGTGCTGCCCCCCCACTGGGCGGTGGGGAGCTGTTTTTT.

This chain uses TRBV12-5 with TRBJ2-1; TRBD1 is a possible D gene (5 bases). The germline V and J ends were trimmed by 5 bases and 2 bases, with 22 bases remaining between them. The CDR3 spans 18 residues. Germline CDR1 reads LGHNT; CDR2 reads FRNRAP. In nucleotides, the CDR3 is TGTGCTAGTGGTATCGACAACAGGAAAAGTTCGCCCTACAATGAGCAGTTCTTC. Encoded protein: CASGIDNRKSSPYNEQFF.

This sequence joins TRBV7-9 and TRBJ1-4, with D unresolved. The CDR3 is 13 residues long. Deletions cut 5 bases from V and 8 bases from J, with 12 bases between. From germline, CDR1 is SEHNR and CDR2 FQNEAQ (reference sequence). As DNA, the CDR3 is TGTGCCAGCAGCCAAGGCTTCCGGGAAAAACTGTTTTTT. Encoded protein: CASSQGFREKLFF.

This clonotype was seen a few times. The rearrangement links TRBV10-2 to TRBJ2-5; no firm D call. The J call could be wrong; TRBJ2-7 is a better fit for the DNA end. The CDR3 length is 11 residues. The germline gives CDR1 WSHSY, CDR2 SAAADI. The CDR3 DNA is TGCGCCAGCCTCAAAGCGTCCGAGCAGTACTTC. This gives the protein CASLKASEQYF.

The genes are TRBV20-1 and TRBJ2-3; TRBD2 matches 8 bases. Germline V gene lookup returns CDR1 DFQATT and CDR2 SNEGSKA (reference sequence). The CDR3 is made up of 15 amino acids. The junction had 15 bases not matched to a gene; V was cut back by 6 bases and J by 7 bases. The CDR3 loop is CSAPLPGLGTNTQYF. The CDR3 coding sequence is TGCAGTGCCCCCCTGCCGGGACTAGGAACGAATACGCAGTATTTT.

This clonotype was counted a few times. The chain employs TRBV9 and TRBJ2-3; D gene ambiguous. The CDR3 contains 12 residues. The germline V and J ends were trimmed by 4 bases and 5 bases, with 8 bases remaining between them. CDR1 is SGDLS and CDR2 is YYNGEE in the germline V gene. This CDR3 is CASSRLIDTQYF. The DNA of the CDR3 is TGTGCCAGCAGCCGGTTAATAGATACGCAGTATTTT. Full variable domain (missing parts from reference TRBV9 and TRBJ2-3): DSGVTQTPKHLITATGQRVTLRCSPRSGDLSVYWYQQSLDQGLQFLIQYYNGEERAKGNILERFSAQQFPDLHSELNLSSLELGDSALYFCASSRLIDTQYFGPGTRLTVL.

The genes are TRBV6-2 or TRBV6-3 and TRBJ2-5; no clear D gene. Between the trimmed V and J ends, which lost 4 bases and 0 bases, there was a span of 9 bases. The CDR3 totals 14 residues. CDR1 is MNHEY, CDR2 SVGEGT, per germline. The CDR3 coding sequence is TGTGCCAGCAGTTTCCAAACGTACCAAGAGACCCAGTACTTC. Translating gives CASSFQTYQETQYF.

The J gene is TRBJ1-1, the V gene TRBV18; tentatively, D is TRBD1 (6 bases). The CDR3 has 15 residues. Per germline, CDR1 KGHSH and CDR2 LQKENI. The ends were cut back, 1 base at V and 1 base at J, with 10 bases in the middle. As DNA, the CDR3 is TGTGCCAGCTCACCACGGGGGGGACAGAACACTGAAGCTTTCTTT. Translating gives CASSPRGGQNTEAFF.

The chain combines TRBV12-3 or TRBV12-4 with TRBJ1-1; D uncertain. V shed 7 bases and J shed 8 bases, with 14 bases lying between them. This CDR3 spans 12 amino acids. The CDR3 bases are TGTGCCAGCACCAGAGGACTCGGGGAAGCTTTCTTT. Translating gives CASTRGLGEAFF.

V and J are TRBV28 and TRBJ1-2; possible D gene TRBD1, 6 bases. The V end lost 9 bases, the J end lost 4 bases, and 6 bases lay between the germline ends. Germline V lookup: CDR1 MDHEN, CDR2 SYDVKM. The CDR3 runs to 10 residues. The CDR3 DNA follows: TGTGCCAGGGACAGCTATGGCTACACCTTC. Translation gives CARDSYGYTF.

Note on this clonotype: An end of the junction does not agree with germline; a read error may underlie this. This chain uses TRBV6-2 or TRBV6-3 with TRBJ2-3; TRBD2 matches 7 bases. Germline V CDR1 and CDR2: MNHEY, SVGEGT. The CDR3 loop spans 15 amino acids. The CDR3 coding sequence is TGTGCCAGCACCTCCGGGACTACTAGCACAGGTACGCAGTATTTT. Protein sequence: CASTSGTTSTGTQYF.

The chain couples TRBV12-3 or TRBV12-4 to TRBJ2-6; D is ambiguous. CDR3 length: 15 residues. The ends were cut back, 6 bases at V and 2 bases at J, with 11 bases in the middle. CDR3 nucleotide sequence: TGTGCCAGCAGCCTGCGGCGAACTGGGGCCAACGTCCTGACTTTC. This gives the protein CASSLRRTGANVLTF.

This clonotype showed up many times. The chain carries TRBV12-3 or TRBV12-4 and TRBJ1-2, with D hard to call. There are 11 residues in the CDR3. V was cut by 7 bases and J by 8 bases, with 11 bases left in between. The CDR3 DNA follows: TGTGCCAGCACCTACTCGGAAGGCTACACCTTC. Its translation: CASTYSEGYTF.

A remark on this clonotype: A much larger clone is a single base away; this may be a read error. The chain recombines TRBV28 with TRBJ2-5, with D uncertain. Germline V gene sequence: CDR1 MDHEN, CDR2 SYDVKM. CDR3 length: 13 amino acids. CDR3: CASSLPVLATRYF. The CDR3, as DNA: TGTGCCAGCAGCTTACCCGTCCTTGCGACCCGGTACTTC.

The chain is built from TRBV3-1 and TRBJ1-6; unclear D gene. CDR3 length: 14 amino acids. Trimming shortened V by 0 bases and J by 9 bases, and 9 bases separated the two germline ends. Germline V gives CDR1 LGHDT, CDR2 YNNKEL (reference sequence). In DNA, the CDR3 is TGTGCCAGCAGCCAAGAAGCCAGTTTTTCACCCCTCCACTTT. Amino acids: CASSQEASFSPLHF.

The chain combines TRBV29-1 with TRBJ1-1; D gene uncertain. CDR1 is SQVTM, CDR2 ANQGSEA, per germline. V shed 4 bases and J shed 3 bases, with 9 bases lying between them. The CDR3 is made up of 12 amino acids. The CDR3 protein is CSVGGGDTEAFF. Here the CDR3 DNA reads TGCAGCGTTGGCGGCGGCGACACTGAAGCTTTCTTT.

CDR3 protein: CASSQGDRFATTLAGHTQYF. The CDR3 nucleotides are TGTGCCAGCAGCCAAGGGGATAGATTCGCCACCACCCTAGCGGGGCATACGCAGTATTTT. The rearrangement uses TRBV3-1 and TRBJ2-3, with TRBD2 identical over 9 bases. Germline loops: CDR1 LGHDT, CDR2 YNNKEL (reference sequence). V gave up 1 base and J gave up 7 bases; unmatched junction bases: 21. The CDR3 contains 20 residues.

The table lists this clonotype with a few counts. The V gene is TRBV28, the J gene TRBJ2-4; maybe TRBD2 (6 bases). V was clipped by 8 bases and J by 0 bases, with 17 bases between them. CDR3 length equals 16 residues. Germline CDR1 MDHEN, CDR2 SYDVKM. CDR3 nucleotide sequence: TGTGCCAGCTGCTCCTTCGGGGGAATAGCCAAAAACATTCAGTACTTC. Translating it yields CASCSFGGIAKNIQYF.

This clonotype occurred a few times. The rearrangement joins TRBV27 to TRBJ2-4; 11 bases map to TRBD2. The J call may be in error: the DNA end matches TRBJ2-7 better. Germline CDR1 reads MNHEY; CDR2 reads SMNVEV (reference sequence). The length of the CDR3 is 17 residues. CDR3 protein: CASSSLGVSGRAYEQYF. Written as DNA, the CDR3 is TGTGCCAGCAGCTCCCTAGGGGTTAGCGGGAGGGCCTACGAGCAGTACTTC.